One sample yielded the 4 T cell receptor beta chains listed below, sequenced in a study of T cell responses to AZD1222 COVID-19 vaccine. Produced via immunoSEQ multiplex PCR; TCRdb's table is partial and in-frame only. The sample includes around 180,000 clones, 94% of them seen just once. The sample was peripheral blood, taken on day 0 of AZD1222 vaccination. The receptors were sampled from an adult in good health.

The CDR3 nucleotides read TGTGCCAGCAGTCCCGGGACAGGGGAAACTAAAGGACTGTTTTTT. This gives the protein CASSPGTGETKGLFF. This sequence joins TRBV28 and TRBJ1-4; TRBD1 matches 10 bases. CDR1 is MDHEN and CDR2 is SYDVKM in the germline V gene. CDR3 size: 15 residues. V gave up 5 bases and J gave up 13 bases; unmatched junction bases: 13.

The rearrangement uses TRBV5-6 and TRBJ2-3; perhaps TRBD1 as D (8 bases). Trimming pared 3 bases from V and 6 bases from J, leaving 20 bases between. The CDR3 length is 16 residues. Germline lookup yields CDR1 SGHDT and CDR2 YYEEEE. CDR3 bases: TGTGCCAGCAGCTCTGGACTAGTCGGGGACAGGGATACGCAGTATTTT. This translates into CASSSGLVGDRDTQYF.

The chain recombines TRBV11-3 with TRBJ2-5; tentatively, D is TRBD2 (6 bases). The CDR3 extends over 13 amino acids. Germline V gives CDR1 SGHNT, CDR2 YENEEA. Trimming cost V 3 bases and J 5 bases, with 10 bases left between them. CDR3 bases: TGTGCCAGCAGCTTTTCGGGAGTGGAGACCCAGTACTTC. As protein: CASSFSGVETQYF.

V and J are TRBV9 and TRBJ1-5, with 7 bases matching TRBD1. V trimming: 4 bases; J trimming: 7 bases; junction bases outside the gene matches: 11. Germline-derived CDR1 and CDR2 are SGDLS and YYNGEE. The CDR3 extends over 15 amino acids. CDR3 sequence reads: CASSFTGDSWQPQHF. CDR3 in DNA: TGTGCCAGCAGCTTCACAGGGGATTCTTGGCAGCCCCAGCATTTT.